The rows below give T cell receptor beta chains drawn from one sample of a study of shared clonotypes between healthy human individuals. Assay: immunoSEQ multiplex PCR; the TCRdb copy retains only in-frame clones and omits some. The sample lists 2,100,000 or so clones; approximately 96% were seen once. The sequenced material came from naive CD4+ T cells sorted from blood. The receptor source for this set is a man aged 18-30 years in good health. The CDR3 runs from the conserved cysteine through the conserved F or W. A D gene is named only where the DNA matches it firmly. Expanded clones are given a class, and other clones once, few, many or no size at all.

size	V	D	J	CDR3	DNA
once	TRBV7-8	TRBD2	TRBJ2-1	CASSALAGVSYNEQFF	TGTGCCAGCAGCGCCCTTGCGGGGGTATCCTACAATGAGCAGTTCTTC
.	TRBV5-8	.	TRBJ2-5	CASSSDGVPETQYF	TGTGCCAGCAGCTCAGATGGAGTACCAGAGACCCAGTACTTC
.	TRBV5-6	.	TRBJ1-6	CASSLGPVGSPLHF	TGTGCCAGCAGCTTGGGCCCGGTGGGGTCACCCCTCCACTTT
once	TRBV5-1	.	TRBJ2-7	CASSLAVQGYEQYF	TGCGCCAGCAGCTTGGCGGTACAGGGCTACGAGCAGTACTTC
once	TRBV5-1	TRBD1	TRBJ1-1	CASTQTGSNTEAFF	TGCGCCAGCACCCAGACAGGGTCCAACACTGAAGCTTTCTTT
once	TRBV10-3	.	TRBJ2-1	CAISGGVSSYNEQFF	TGTGCCATCAGTGGGGGCGTGAGCTCCTACAATGAGCAGTTCTTC
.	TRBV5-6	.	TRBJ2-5	CASSLVWGETQYF	TGTGCCAGCAGCTTGGTCTGGGGAGAGACCCAGTACTTC
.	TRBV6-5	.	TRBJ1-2	CASSYDENYGYTF	TGTGCCAGCAGTTACGACGAGAACTATGGCTACACCTTC
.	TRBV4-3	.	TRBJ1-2	CASSQDWGDYGYTF	TGCGCCAGCAGCCAAGACTGGGGGGACTATGGCTACACCTTC
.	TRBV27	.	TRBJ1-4	CASSFAGENEKLFF	TGTGCCAGCAGTTTTGCAGGTGAAAACGAAAAACTGTTTTTT
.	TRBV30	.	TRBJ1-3	CAWSAGPGNTIYF	TGTGCCTGGAGTGCAGGGCCTGGAAACACCATATATTTT
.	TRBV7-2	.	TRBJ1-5	CASSTGTNQPQHF	TGTGCCAGCAGCACCGGGACGAATCAGCCCCAGCATTTT
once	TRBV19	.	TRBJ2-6	CASTSPLGSGANVLTF	TGTGCCAGTACCTCACCCCTAGGGTCCGGGGCCAACGTCCTGACTTTC
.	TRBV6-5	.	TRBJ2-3	CASKRLATDTQYF	TGTGCCAGCAAGCGTCTAGCCACAGATACGCAGTATTTT
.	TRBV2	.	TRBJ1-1	CASSGYKAEAFF	TGTGCCAGCAGTGGATACAAGGCTGAAGCTTTCTTT
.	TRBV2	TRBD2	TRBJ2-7	CASRGEGSSYEQYF	TGTGCCAGCAGAGGGGAGGGGAGCTCCTACGAGCAGTACTTC
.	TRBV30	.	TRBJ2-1	CAWSVNANEQFF	TGTGCCTGGAGTGTAAACGCGAATGAGCAGTTCTTC
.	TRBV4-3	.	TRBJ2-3	CASSQDNRARLVGMDTQYF	TGCGCCAGCAGCCAAGACAACCGGGCACGGCTAGTGGGTATGGATACGCAGTATTTT
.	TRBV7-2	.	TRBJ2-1	CASNTGLAYNEQFF	TGTGCCAGCAACACGGGGCTAGCCTACAATGAGCAGTTCTTC
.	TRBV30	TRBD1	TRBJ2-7	CSQGGSGEQYF	TGCTCACAGGGGGGTTCCGGCGAGCAGTACTTC
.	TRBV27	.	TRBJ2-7	CASSSGGGSYEQYF	TGTGCCAGCAGTTCCGGAGGGGGCTCCTACGAGCAGTACTTC
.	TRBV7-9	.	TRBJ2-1	CASSLSGNEQFF	TGTGCCAGCAGCTTATCCGGGAATGAGCAGTTCTTC
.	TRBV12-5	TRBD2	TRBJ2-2	CASGLLPGTSGRWDTGELFF	TGTGCTAGTGGTTTGCTACCCGGGACTAGCGGGAGATGGGACACCGGGGAGCTGTTTTTT
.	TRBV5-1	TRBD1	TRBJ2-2	CASSAQGQGATGELFF	TGCGCCAGCAGCGCCCAAGGACAGGGGGCCACCGGGGAGCTGTTTTTT
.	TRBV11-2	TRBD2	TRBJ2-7	CASSLLSGRVSYEQYF	TGTGCCAGCAGCTTACTTAGCGGGAGGGTCTCCTACGAGCAGTACTTC
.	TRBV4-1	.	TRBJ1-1	CASSHQTVNTEAFF	TGCGCCAGCAGCCACCAGACAGTGAACACTGAAGCTTTCTTT
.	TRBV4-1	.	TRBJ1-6	CASSQGRAQTGGSPLHF	TGCGCCAGCAGCCAAGGAAGGGCCCAGACAGGAGGATCACCCCTCCACTTT
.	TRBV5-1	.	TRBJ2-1	CASSQGRNNEQFF	TGCGCCAGCAGCCAAGGGAGGAACAATGAGCAGTTCTTC
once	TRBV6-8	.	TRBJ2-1	CASSYSADSRVPNEQFF	TGTGCCAGCAGTTACAGTGCGGACAGCCGAGTACCCAATGAGCAGTTCTTC
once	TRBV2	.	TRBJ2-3	CARGTNTQYF	TGTGCCAGGGGTACGAATACGCAGTATTTT
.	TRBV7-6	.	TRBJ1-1	CASSPIGSTEAFF	TGTGCCAGCAGCCCAATTGGGAGCACTGAAGCTTTCTTT
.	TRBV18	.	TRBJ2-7	CASSPPGQGLYEQYF	TGTGCCAGCTCACCGCCGGGACAAGGGCTCTACGAGCAGTACTTC
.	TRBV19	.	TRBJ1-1	CATRPFEAARGTEAFF	TGTGCCACCCGACCGTTTGAAGCAGCCAGAGGGACTGAAGCTTTCTTT
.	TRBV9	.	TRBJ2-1	CASSVGQGPYNEQFF	TGTGCCAGCAGCGTAGGTCAGGGGCCCTACAATGAGCAGTTCTTC
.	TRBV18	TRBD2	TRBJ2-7	CASSPPTPSGSYEQYF	TGTGCCAGCTCACCACCGACACCTAGCGGGAGTTACGAGCAGTACTTC
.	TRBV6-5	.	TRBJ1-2	CASSSDQSYGYTF	TGTGCCAGCAGTTCGGACCAAAGCTATGGCTACACCTTC
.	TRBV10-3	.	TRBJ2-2	CAISDYTPGGELFF	TGTGCCATCAGTGATTACACGCCGGGAGGGGAGCTGTTTTTT
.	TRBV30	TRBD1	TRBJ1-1	CAFLSGGMNTEAFF	TGTGCCTTCCTCTCAGGGGGCATGAACACTGAAGCTTTCTTT
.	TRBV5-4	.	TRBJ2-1	CASSLIGSYNEQFF	TGTGCCAGCAGCTTGATCGGCTCCTACAATGAGCAGTTCTTC
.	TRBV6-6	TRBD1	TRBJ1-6	CASSGTGRNSPLHF	TGTGCCAGCAGCGGGACAGGGAGAAATTCACCCCTCCACTTT
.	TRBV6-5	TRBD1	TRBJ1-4	CASSPRDSYEKLFF	TGTGCCAGCAGCCCCCGGGACAGCTATGAAAAACTGTTTTTT
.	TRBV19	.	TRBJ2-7	CASSIDGGRPPYEQYF	TGTGCCAGTAGTATAGATGGGGGGCGACCCCCTTACGAGCAGTACTTC
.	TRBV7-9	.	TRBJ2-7	CASSLSGLSYEQYF	TGTGCCAGCAGCTTAAGTGGGCTTTCCTACGAGCAGTACTTC
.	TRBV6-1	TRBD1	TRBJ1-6	CASSEVGVDRDYNSPLHF	TGTGCCAGCAGTGAAGTCGGTGTTGACAGGGATTATAATTCACCCCTCCACTTT
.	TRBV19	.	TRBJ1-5	CASSSPGGIGGNQPQHF	TGTGCCAGTAGTTCGCCGGGAGGGATCGGGGGCAATCAGCCCCAGCATTTT
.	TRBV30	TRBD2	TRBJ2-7	CASEAGGPSEQYF	TGTGCCTCCGAAGCGGGAGGGCCGAGCGAGCAGTACTTC
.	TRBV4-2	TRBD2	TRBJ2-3	CASSHELASGGDTQYF	TGTGCCAGCAGCCATGAACTAGCGAGCGGGGGAGATACGCAGTATTTT
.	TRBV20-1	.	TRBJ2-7	CSGRRSYEQYF	TGCAGTGGACGGAGGTCCTACGAGCAGTACTTC
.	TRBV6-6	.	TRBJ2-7	CASSLPGGFYEQYF	TGTGCCAGCAGTTTGCCCGGGGGCTTTTACGAGCAGTACTTC
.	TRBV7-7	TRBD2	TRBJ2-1	CASSLGLAGVNEQFF	TGTGCTAGCAGCTTAGGCCTAGCGGGAGTGAATGAGCAGTTCTTC
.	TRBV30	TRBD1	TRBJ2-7	CAWSRGGGPSYEQYF	TGTGCCTGGAGTCGAGGGGGCGGTCCTTCCTACGAGCAGTACTTC
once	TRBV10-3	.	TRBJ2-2	CAISDLPGELFF	TGTGCCATCAGTGACTTGCCCGGGGAGCTGTTTTTT
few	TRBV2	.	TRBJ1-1	CASRATWGGHTEAFF	TGTGCCAGCAGGGCTACCTGGGGGGGACACACTGAAGCTTTCTTT